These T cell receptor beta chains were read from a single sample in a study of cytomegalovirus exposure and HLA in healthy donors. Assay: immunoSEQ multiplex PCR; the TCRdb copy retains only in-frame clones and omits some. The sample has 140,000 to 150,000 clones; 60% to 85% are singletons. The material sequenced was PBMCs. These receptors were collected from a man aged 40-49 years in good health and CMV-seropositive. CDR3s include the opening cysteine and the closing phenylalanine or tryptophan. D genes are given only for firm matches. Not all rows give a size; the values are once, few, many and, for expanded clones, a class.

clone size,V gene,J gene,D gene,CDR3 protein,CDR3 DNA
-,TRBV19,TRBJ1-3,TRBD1,CASSILLDRGRNTIYF,TGTGCCAGTAGTATCCTCCTGGACAGGGGGCGAAACACCATATATTTT
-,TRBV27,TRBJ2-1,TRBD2,CASSFRLAGYNEQFF,TGTGCCAGCAGTTTCCGACTAGCGGGTTACAATGAGCAGTTCTTC
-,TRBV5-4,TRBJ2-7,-,CASSVKGGTYEQYF,TGTGCCAGCAGCGTAAAAGGGGGTACCTACGAGCAGTACTTC
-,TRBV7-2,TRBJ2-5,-,CASSVQALQETQYF,TGTGCCAGCAGCGTACAGGCCCTCCAAGAGACCCAGTACTTC
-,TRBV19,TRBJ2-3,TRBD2,CASQEGGRAPDTQYF,TGTGCCAGCCAAGAGGGCGGGAGGGCCCCAGATACGCAGTATTTT
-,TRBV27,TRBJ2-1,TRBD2,CASSLSPGTRKHKQFF,TGTGCCAGCAGTTTATCCCCCGGGACTAGAAAACATAAGCAGTTCTTC
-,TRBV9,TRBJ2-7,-,CASSHGSSYEQYF,TGTGCCAGCAGTCACGGGAGCTCCTACGAGCAGTACTTC
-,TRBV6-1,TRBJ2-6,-,CASSEARGSGANGLTF,TGTGCCAGCAGTGAAGCGCGGGGATCTGGGGCCAACGGCCTGACTTTC
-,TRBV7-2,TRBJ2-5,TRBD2,CASSFPSGRGAETQYF,TGTGCCAGCAGCTTCCCTAGCGGGAGGGGGGCGGAGACCCAGTACTTC
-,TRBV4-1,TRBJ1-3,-,CASSQDPLRSPTIYF,TGCGCCAGCAGCCAAGATCCCCTAAGATCCCCCACCATATATTTT
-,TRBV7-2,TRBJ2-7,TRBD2,CASSSTSASYEQYF,TGTGCCAGCAGCTCGACTAGCGCCTCCTACGAGCAGTACTTC
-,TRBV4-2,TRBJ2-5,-,CASSQEVLQETQYF,TGTGCCAGCAGCCAAGAGGTACTCCAAGAGACCCAGTACTTC
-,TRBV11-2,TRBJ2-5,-,CASLLGSQETQYF,TGTGCCAGCTTACTAGGATCCCAAGAGACCCAGTACTTC
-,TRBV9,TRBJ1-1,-,CASSVGQSEAFF,TGTGCCAGCAGCGTAGGACAGAGTGAAGCTTTCTTT
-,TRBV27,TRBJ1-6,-,CASSPRTLPSSPLHF,TGTGCCAGCAGTCCCCGGACACTCCCCAGCTCACCCCTCCACTTT
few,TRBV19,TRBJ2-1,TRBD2,CASSRWQGSGFNEQFF,TGTGCCAGTAGTCGATGGCAGGGTAGCGGGTTCAATGAGCAGTTCTTC
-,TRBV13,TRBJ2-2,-,CASSFGGDQNTGELFF,TGTGCCAGCAGCTTTGGAGGGGACCAGAACACCGGGGAGCTGTTTTTT
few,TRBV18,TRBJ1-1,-,CATAGTEAFF,TGTGCCACCGCGGGCACTGAAGCTTTCTTT
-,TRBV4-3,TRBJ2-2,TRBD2,CASSQEGSRVGLATGELFF,TGCGCCAGCAGCCAAGAAGGGTCCCGTGTGGGACTAGCGACCGGGGAGCTGTTTTTT
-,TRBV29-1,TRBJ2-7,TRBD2,CSVTTLAAHEQYF,TGCAGCGTGACCACACTAGCGGCCCACGAGCAGTACTTC
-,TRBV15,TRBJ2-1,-,CATSSENGYNEQFF,TGTGCCACCAGCAGCGAAAACGGGTATAATGAGCAGTTCTTC
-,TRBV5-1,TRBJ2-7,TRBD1,CASSHGTGTLYEQYF,TGCGCCAGCAGCCATGGGACAGGGACCCTTTACGAGCAGTACTTC
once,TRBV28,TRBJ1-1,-,CAHQQGLNTEAFF,TGTGCCCACCAACAGGGTCTGAACACTGAAGCTTTCTTT
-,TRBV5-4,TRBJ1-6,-,CASSLEFKTNSPLHF,TGTGCCAGCAGCTTGGAGTTCAAGACAAATTCACCCCTCCACTTT
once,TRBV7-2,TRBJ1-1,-,CASSPGLFVAAFF,TGTGCCAGCAGCCCTGGCCTGTTCGTCGCAGCTTTCTTT
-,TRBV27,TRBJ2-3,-,CASSLASSTDTQYF,TGTGCCAGCAGTTTAGCGTCTAGCACAGATACGCAGTATTTT
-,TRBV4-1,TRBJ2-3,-,CASSQARLGSTDTQYF,TGCGCCAGCAGCCAAGCGAGACTAGGGAGCACAGATACGCAGTATTTT
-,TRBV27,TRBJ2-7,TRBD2,CASRPTSGSFHEQYF,TGTGCCAGCAGACCAACTAGCGGGAGTTTTCACGAGCAGTACTTC
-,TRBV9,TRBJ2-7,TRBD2,CASSVASGSYEQYF,TGTGCCAGCAGCGTGGCTAGCGGGAGCTACGAGCAGTACTTC
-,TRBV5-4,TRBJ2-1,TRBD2,CASRTGLAGGNEQFF,TGTGCCAGCAGGACGGGGCTAGCGGGAGGGAATGAGCAGTTCTTC
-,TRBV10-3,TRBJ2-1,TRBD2,CAISTGTSGPNEQFF,TGTGCCATCAGTACCGGGACTAGCGGACCCAATGAGCAGTTCTTC
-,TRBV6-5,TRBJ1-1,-,CASSYGYRMNTEAFF,TGTGCCAGCAGTTACGGGTACAGGATGAACACTGAAGCTTTCTTT
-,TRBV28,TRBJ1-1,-,CASSLGTEAFF,TGTGCCAGCAGTTTGGGGACAGAAGCTTTCTTT
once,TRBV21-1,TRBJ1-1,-,CASSIRGPGRGVGEAFF,TGTGCCAGCAGCATTAGGGGTCCCGGACGCGGCGTCGGTGAAGCTTTCTTT
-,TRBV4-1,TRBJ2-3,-,CASGPLALSTDTQYF,TGCGCCAGCGGCCCGCTAGCGTTGAGCACAGATACGCAGTATTTT
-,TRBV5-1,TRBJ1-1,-,CASSLTGRVTEAFF,TGCGCCAGCAGCTTGACAGGGAGGGTAACTGAAGCTTTCTTT
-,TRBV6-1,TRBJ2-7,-,CASSEYGAYEQYF,TGTGCCAGCAGTGAATACGGAGCCTACGAGCAGTACTTC
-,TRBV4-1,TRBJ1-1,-,CASSQAYRMNTEAFF,TGCGCCAGCAGCCAAGCATACAGGATGAACACTGAAGCTTTCTTT
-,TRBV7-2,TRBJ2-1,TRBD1,CASSSGQGNYNEQFF,TGTGCCAGCAGCTCGGGACAGGGAAACTACAATGAGCAGTTCTTC
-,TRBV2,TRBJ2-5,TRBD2,CASSIYGRETQYF,TGTGCCAGCAGTATTTACGGGAGGGAGACCCAGTACTTC
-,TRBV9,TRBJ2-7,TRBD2,CASGGGTSAYEQYF,TGTGCCAGCGGAGGGGGGACTAGCGCCTACGAGCAGTACTTC
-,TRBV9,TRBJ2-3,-,CASAPYGEGGHADTQYF,TGTGCCAGCGCACCTTATGGGGAGGGGGGACACGCAGATACGCAGTATTTT
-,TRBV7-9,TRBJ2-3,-,CASSSGVGGQDTQYF,TGTGCCAGCAGCTCCGGGGTGGGGGGGCAAGATACGCAGTATTTT
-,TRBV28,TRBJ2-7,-,CATSPGDYEQYF,TGTGCCACCTCTCCCGGGGACTACGAGCAGTACTTC
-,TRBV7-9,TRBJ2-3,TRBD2,CASSLLAGDTDTQYF,TGTGCCAGCAGCCTACTAGCGGGAGACACAGATACGCAGTATTTT
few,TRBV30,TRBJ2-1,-,CAWSLTYNEQFF,TGTGCCTGGAGTTTGACATACAATGAGCAGTTCTTC
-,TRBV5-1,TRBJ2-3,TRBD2,CASSLAFGASGINTDTQYF,TGCGCCAGCAGCTTGGCCTTTGGGGCTAGCGGGATTAACACAGATACGCAGTATTTT
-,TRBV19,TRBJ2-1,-,CASSIDRARPNEQFF,TGTGCCAGTAGTATAGACAGGGCGCGGCCCAATGAGCAGTTCTTC
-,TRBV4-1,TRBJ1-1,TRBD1,CASSQVPGQGPEAFF,TGCGCCAGCAGCCAAGTACCGGGACAGGGGCCAGAGGCTTTCTTT
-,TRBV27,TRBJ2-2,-,CASQGLLAGELFF,TGTGCCAGCCAGGGATTGTTGGCCGGGGAGCTGTTTTTT
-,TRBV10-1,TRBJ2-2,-,CASSELRTGELFF,TGCGCCAGCAGTGAGTTGAGGACTGGGGAGCTGTTTTTT
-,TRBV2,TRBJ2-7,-,CASSEVCQYF,TGTGCCAGCAGTGAAGTATGTCAGTACTTC
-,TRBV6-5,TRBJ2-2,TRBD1,CASRQGAGELFF,TGTGCCAGCAGACAGGGGGCCGGGGAGCTGTTTTTT